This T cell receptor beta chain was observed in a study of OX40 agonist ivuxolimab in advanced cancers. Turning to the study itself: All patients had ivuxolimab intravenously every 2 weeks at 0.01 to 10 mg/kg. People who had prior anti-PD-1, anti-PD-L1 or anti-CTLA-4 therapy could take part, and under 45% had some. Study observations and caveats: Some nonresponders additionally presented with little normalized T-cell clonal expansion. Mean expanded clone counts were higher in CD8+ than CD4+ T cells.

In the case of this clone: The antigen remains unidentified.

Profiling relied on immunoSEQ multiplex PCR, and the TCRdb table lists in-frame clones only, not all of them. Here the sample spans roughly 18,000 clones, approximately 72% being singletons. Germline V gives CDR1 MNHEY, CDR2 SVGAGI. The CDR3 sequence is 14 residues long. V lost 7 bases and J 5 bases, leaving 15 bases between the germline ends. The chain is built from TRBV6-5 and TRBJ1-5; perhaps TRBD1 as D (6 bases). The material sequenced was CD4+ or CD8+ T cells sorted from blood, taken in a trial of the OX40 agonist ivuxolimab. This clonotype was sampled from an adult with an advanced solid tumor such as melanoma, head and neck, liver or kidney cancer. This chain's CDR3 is CASTPGVRDQPQHF. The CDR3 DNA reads TGTGCCAGCACCCCAGGGGTGAGAGATCAGCCCCAGCATTTT.